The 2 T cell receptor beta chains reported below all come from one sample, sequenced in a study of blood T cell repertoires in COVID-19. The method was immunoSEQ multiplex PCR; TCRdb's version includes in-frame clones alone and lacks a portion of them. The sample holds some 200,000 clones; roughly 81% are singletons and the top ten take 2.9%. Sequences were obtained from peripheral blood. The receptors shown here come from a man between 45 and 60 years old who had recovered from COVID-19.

The CDR3 loop is CASSERLAAYEQYF. The CDR3, as DNA: TGTGCCAGCAGTGAAAGACTAGCCGCGTACGAGCAGTACTTC. V usage is TRBV25-1 and J usage is TRBJ2-7; the match to TRBD2 covers 7 bases. The CDR3 runs 14 residues. The germline gives CDR1 MGHDK, CDR2 SYGVNS. V was clipped by 2 bases and J by 4 bases; unmatched bases: 5.

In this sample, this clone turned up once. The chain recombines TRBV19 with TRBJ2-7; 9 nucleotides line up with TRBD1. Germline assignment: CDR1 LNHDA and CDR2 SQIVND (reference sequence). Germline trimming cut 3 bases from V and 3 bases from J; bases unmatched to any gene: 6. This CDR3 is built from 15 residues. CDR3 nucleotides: TGTGCCAGTAGTATGAGGGACAGGGTAATCTACGAGCAGTACTTC. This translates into CASSMRDRVIYEQYF. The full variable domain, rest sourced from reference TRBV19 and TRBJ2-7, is DGGITQSPKYLFRKEGQNVTLSCEQNLNHDAMYWYRQDPGQGLRLIYYSQIVNDFQKGDIAEGYSVSREKKESFPLTVTSAQKNPTAFYLCASSMRDRVIYEQYFGPGTRLTVT.